This T cell receptor (beta chain) was recovered during a study of graft-versus-host responses after intestinal transplantation. Study as a whole: Once they had received anti-thymocyte globulin induction, all recipients took tacrolimus and steroids for approximately 3 years. Whole-study findings and limits: Early post-transplant HvG declines showed an association with peak circulating GvH clone levels.

On this clone itself: Its antigen remains unknown.

The assay was immunoSEQ multiplex PCR, and TCRdb's table has in-frame clones only and misses some. The sample carries 90,000 to 120,000 clones, about nine tenths recorded once. Sequencing was performed on unstimulated CD4+ T cells sorted from spleen or lymph node cells, taken before transplant. The clonotype was recovered from a human donor who was the organ donor for an intestinal transplant.

The CDR3, as DNA: TGTGCCAGCAGCATACTAGTTAGCACAGATACGCAGTATTTT. Residues: CASSILVSTDTQYF. This chain uses TRBV7-6 with TRBJ2-3, with D possibly matching TRBD2 (5 bases). From germline, CDR1 is SGHVS and CDR2 FNYEAQ. Trimming pared 5 bases from V and 0 bases from J, leaving 9 bases between. The CDR3 extends over 14 amino acids. Full variable domain (remainder filled in from reference TRBV7-6 and TRBJ2-3): GAGVSQSPRYKVTKRGQDVALRCDPISGHVSLYWYRQALGQGPEFLTYFNYEAQQDKSGLPNDRFSAERPEGSISTLTIQRTEQRDSAMYRCASSILVSTDTQYFGPGTRLTVL.